This TCR beta chain was obtained from a study of blood T cell repertoires in COVID-19. Overall study context: From T cells, B-cell-depleted T cells, or PBMCs came the material, which was cDNA or gDNA.

This clone was counted a few times. This CDR3 region has 13 residues. J was trimmed by 5 bases and V by 2 bases; bases with no gene match: 3. The germline V gene encodes CDR1 SQVTM and CDR2 ANQGSEA. Cohort allocation depended upon clinical history that participants reported. As processed by the authors: Using reference gene primer amplification, nucleated cell counts were estimated. Clones were sequenced by immunoSEQ multiplex PCR, and TCRdb holds only the in-frame ones, with some missing. That table is the source of V, J and clone size, and D and trimming were worked out from the DNA. The sample consists of fewer than 350,000 clones, around 91% of them appearing once.

The chain employs TRBV29-1 and TRBJ2-3; 8 nucleotides align to TRBD1. Sequenced sample: PBMCs or T cells enriched from blood (not recorded which). The TCR originated in a woman under 30 with acute COVID-19. The CDR3 protein is CSVEQGAVDTQYF. The CDR3 region has the DNA TGCAGCGTTGAACAGGGGGCTGTAGATACGCAGTATTTT.